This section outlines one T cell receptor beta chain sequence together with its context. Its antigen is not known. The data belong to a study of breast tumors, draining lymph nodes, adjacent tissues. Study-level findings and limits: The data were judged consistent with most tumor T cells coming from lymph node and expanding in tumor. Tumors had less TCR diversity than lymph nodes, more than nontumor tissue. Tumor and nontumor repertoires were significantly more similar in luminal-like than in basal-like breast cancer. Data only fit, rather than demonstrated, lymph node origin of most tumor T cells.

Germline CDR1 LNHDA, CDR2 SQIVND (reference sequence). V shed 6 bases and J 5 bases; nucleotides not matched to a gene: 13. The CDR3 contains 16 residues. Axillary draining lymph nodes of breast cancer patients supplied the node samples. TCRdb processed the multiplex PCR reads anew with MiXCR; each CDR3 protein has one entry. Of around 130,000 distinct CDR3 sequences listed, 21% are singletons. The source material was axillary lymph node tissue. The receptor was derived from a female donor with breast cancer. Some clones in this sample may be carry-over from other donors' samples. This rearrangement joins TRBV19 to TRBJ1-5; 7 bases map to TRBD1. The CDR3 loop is CASSPDSPRGYQPQHF. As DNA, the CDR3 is TGTGCCAGTAGCCCGGACTCTCCCAGGGGGTATCAGCCCCAGCATTTT.